This paragraph covers one T cell receptor beta chain sequence. No antigen is known for it. This CDR3 is 11 amino acids long. With 0 bases removed from V and 9 bases from J, the gap between germline ends came to 3 bases. Germline V gene sequence: CDR1 WNHNN, CDR2 SYGVQD (reference sequence). Each patient experienced a relapse that followed autologous stem cell transplantation, and brentuximab vedotin exposure varied. This sample is drawn from a study of PD-1 blockade in classical Hodgkin lymphoma. Looking at the study overall: It was nivolumab at 3 mg/kg, given intravenously every 2 weeks, that patients received.

The study's findings and limits: Possible causes of repertoire differences, disease activity or prior therapy, remain undefined.

Data came from immunoSEQ multiplex PCR; TCRdb stores just in-frame clones and leaves some out. The sample lists tens of thousands of clones, 90% occurring once. The sample was peripheral blood mononuclear cells (PBMCs), taken at baseline. V is TRBV10-1 and J is TRBJ2-1; D ambiguous. The receptor comes from a human donor with classical Hodgkin lymphoma. For the CDR3, the DNA is TGCGCCAGCAGTGAGTCCAGTGAGCAGTTCTTC. Translated, it gives CASSESSEQFF.